This record concerns one T cell receptor beta chain sequence. The data originate from a study of blood T cell repertoires in COVID-19. Overall study context: COVID-19 samples from acute and convalescent phases originated in the United States, Italy and Spain.

Study processing details: Reference gene primer amplification in the assay estimated nucleated cell counts. The repertoire was sequenced with immunoSEQ multiplex PCR; TCRdb's copy has only in-frame clones and lacks some. The V and J calls and clone size were taken over from that table, and D and trimming were inferred from the DNA. The sample records some 33,000 clones, 70% to 90% being singletons. This clonotype originated in a man in his 60s with active COVID-19. Material: peripheral blood.

In DNA, the CDR3 is TGTGCCACCCGACTAGCGGCGAGCACAGATACGCAGTATTTT. Its protein is CATRLAASTDTQYF. The V call is TRBV6-5, the J call TRBJ2-3, with 9 bases lining up with TRBD2. This CDR3 contains 14 residues. Germline V gene sequence: CDR1 MNHEY, CDR2 SVGAGI. The junction had 5 bases not matched to a gene; V was cut back by 10 bases and J by 0 bases.